These 6 T cell receptor beta chains were sequenced from one sample in a study of graft-versus-host responses after intestinal transplantation. These receptors have no known antigen. The assay was immunoSEQ multiplex PCR, and TCRdb's table has in-frame clones only and misses some. The repertoire holds 90,000 to 95,000 clones, 90% to 95% seen once, with about 0.5% in the top ten. The sample consisted of unstimulated CD8+ T cells sorted from spleen or lymph node cells, taken before intestinal transplant. The receptors shown here come from a human donor who received an intestinal transplant.

V usage is TRBV29-1 and J usage is TRBJ2-7; D call uncertain. V lost 5 bases, J lost 0 bases, and 8 bases lay in between. Germline V lookup: CDR1 SQVTM, CDR2 ANQGSEA. This CDR3 spans 12 amino acids. CDR3 DNA: TGCAGCGTTAGAATCAGCTCCTACGAGCAGTACTTC. As protein: CSVRISSYEQYF.

The chain joins TRBV5-5 to TRBJ2-7; D unresolved. Trimming shortened V by 5 bases and J by 2 bases, and 11 bases separated the two germline ends. The CDR3 loop spans 13 amino acids. CDR1 is SGHKS and CDR2 is YYEKEE in the germline V gene (reference sequence). CDR3 loop: CASSSDTPYEQYF. CDR3 nucleotides: TGTGCCAGCAGTTCTGACACCCCCTACGAGCAGTACTTC.

The V and J genes are TRBV6-5 and TRBJ2-5; 8 bases are a match to TRBD2. The closer fit of TRBJ2-7 to the DNA end suggests the J call may be wrong. The CDR3 covers 14 residues. CDR1 is MNHEY, CDR2 SVGAGI, per germline. The CDR3 DNA reads as TGTGCCAGCAGTTACTCGGCGGGGGGCTACGAGCAGTACTTC. It yields the protein CASSYSAGGYEQYF.

J is TRBJ2-7 and V is TRBV5-1; TRBD2 agrees at 12 bases. V lost 2 bases and J lost 2; bases outside the gene matches: 2. Germline-derived CDR1 and CDR2 are SGHRS and YFSETQ. The CDR3 has 15 residues. The chain's CDR3 is CASSFRTSGAYEQYF. CDR3 coding DNA: TGCGCCAGCAGCTTCCGGACTAGCGGGGCCTACGAGCAGTACTTC. The whole variable domain, remainder taken from reference TRBV5-1 and TRBJ2-7, is KAGVTQTPRYLIKTRGQQVTLSCSPISGHRSVSWYQQTPGQGLQFLFEYFSETQRNKGNFPGRFSGRQFSNSRSEMNVSTLELGDSALYLCASSFRTSGAYEQYFGPGTRLTVT.

The chain uses TRBV2 and TRBJ2-2; D remains unclear. This CDR3 has 15 amino acids. With 2 bases removed from V and 6 bases from J, the gap between germline ends came to 13 bases. The V gene's germline CDR1 is SNHLY and CDR2 FYNNEI. This chain's CDR3 is CASSEFGSISGELFF. CDR3 in DNA: TGTGCCAGCAGTGAATTCGGTAGTATATCCGGGGAGCTGTTTTTT.

The gene calls are TRBV4-3 and TRBJ2-1; 8 nucleotides align to TRBD1. J gave up 4 bases and V 4 bases, and 12 bases lay outside the gene matches. Germline assignment: CDR1 LGHNA and CDR2 YSLEER. The CDR3 runs 17 residues. Here the CDR3 reads CASSLDRARDFYNEQFF. CDR3 DNA: TGCGCCAGCAGCCTGGACAGGGCGCGGGACTTTTACAATGAGCAGTTCTTC.